The source of this TCR beta chain is a study of T cell responses to AZD1222 COVID-19 vaccine. General study results and limits: Rises in breadth and depth of Spike-specific TCRs came after two AZD1222 doses.

The length of the CDR3 is 13 residues. The germline V gene encodes CDR1 LNHNV and CDR2 YYDKDF (reference sequence). Trimming removed 8 bases at V and 5 bases at J, with 16 bases between. Profiled with immunoSEQ multiplex PCR; TCRdb holds only in-frame clones, not every one. The table shows about 73,000 clones, with almost 90% occurring only once. A note on this clone: Antigen specificity is unknown.

This chain joins TRBV15 and TRBJ2-7, with D perhaps matching TRBD1 or TRBD2 (6 bases each). This receptor was taken from an adult who received the AZD1222 COVID-19 vaccine. The sample consisted of peripheral blood, taken 28 days after the second AZD1222 dose. The CDR3 sequence is CATHPGGRDEQYF. DNA for the CDR3: TGTGCCACCCACCCCGGGGGCCGGGACGAGCAGTACTTC.